The 3 T cell receptor beta chains given below trace back to one sample, sequenced in a study of Ad26.COV2.S vaccination and SARS-CoV-2 variants. TCRdb keeps only in-frame clones here, not all; method: immunoSEQ multiplex PCR. The data show roughly 510,000 clones, approximately 90% seen once. Regarding treatment: some 19 received Ad26.COV2.S at low or high dose, single or two shots; 5 received placebo; per-sample allocation not given. Day 63 after the first vaccine or placebo injection was the time point for sampling. The specimen was peripheral blood, collected in a trial of Ad26.COV2.S vaccine versus placebo. All receptors come from a person aged 18-60 years who received the Ad26.COV2.S COVID-19 vaccine or a placebo.

V is TRBV15 and J is TRBJ2-7; a weak D match, TRBD1 (7 bases). The CDR3 contains 15 residues. Trimming stripped 0 bases from V and 2 bases from J, with 11 bases between. Germline values: CDR1 LNHNV, CDR2 YYDKDF (reference sequence). The CDR3: CATSREAGQTYEQYF. DNA for the CDR3: TGTGCCACCAGCAGAGAGGCGGGACAGACCTACGAGCAGTACTTC.

The chain carries TRBV28 and TRBJ1-2, with D possibly being TRBD1 (5 bases). Trimming pared 6 bases from V and 3 bases from J, leaving 14 bases between. The CDR3 length is 14 residues. Germline CDR1 reads MDHEN; CDR2 reads SYDVKM. The CDR3, as DNA: TGTGCCAGCAGGGAGACAGCTAACTACTATGGCTACACCTTC. Translation: CASRETANYYGYTF.

The chain uses TRBV9 and TRBJ1-5, with D possibly matching TRBD1 (5 bases). Deletions cut 0 bases from V and 5 bases from J, with 9 bases between. The CDR3 is 14 amino acids. The germline V gene encodes CDR1 SGDLS and CDR2 YYNGEE. The CDR3 region is CASSVGQSDQPQHF. The CDR3 nucleotides are TGTGCCAGCAGCGTAGGACAGAGTGATCAGCCCCAGCATTTT.